This record looks at one T cell receptor (beta chain) sequence and its context. Its antigen is not known. This specimen belongs to a study of T-cell reconstitution after alpha-beta-depleted transplantation in children. Findings of the study overall: Fresh T-cell production supplied most of the T-cell counts and diversity seen one year after transplant. TCRbeta diversity was high at day 60 in some patients (a result of surviving recipient T cells and thymic progenitors). It was reported that alpha-beta T cells came from several hundred expanded graft clones (about two months after transplant).

For TCRbeta, the library was prepared with unique molecular identifiers. MiXCR was run by TCRdb on the PCR reads, yielding one entry per CDR3 protein. The table lists over 200,000 distinct CDR3 sequences, roughly a sixth of them singletons. V was pared by 1 base and J by 2 bases, with 9 bases between. The length of the CDR3 is 14 residues. Germline CDR1 and CDR2: SGHVS and FQNEAQ. The receptor comes from a male patient between 2 and 10 years old who had a stem cell transplant for acute lymphoblastic leukemia, so the T cells may come from the graft donor. The specimen comprised PBMCs, mostly from graft donor cells, sampled 360 days after TCRalphabeta/CD19-depleted stem cell transplant. The rearrangement joins TRBV7-8 to TRBJ2-7, with D uncertain. The CDR3, as DNA: TGTGCCAGCAGCTTAGTCGACGGAACCTACGAGCAGTACTTC. Its protein is CASSLVDGTYEQYF.